A few counts support the clone carrying this T cell receptor beta chain. Its target is not known. One entry per CDR3 protein, called by TCRdb with MiXCR from the RT-PCR reads. The sample gives 650,000 to 800,000 distinct CDR3 sequences, roughly 14% of which show up once; less than 9% is in the top ten. The data were taken from a study of response to subunit inactivated influenza vaccine. Study-level findings and limits: Each seasonal influenza vaccination, the authors suggested, recruits few new T cells.

V lost 9 bases, J lost 2 bases, and 4 bases stayed unmatched. Germline lookup yields CDR1 KGHDR and CDR2 SFDVKD. The CDR3 is made up of 15 amino acids. Sequencing used PBMCs from blood, obtained less than 15 days before vaccination. The chain joins TRBV24-1 to TRBJ2-3; 13 positions match TRBD2. The TCR comes from a man aged 50-59 years who received an inactivated influenza vaccine. CDR3 bases: TGTGCCACCTCCGGACTAGCGGGAGCCACAGATACGCAGTATTTT. Its translation is CATSGLAGATDTQYF.